The 15 T cell receptor beta chains presented below share a single source sample, sequenced in a study of T cells in women clearing cervical HPV infection. Profiled with immunoSEQ multiplex PCR; TCRdb holds only in-frame clones, not every one. The sample totals approximately 37,000 clones. Sequencing was carried out using blood buffy coat. These receptors came from a woman aged 18 to 69 with a cervical HPV16 infection that either progressed to CIN3+ or cleared (not recorded which).

For this clone: The read stops 3 residues short of the end of the CDR3; the missing end is completed from the germline J gene. This chain joins TRBV19 and TRBJ2-2; 10 nucleotides match TRBD2. Germline assignment: CDR1 LNHDA and CDR2 SQIVND (reference sequence). The CDR3 contains 16 residues. Unmatched junction bases numbered 3, after V lost 1 base and J lost 4 bases. The CDR3 reads CASSIGAGGLTGELFF. The DNA read from the CDR3 is TGTGCCAGTAGTATAGGAGCGGGGGGGCTCACCGGGGAG.

Details on this clone: The read finishes 3 residues shy of the CDR3 end, and the germline J gene is used to complete it. This rearrangement joins TRBV7-9 to TRBJ1-2; D unclear. The CDR3 covers 15 residues. CDR1 and CDR2 from the germline V gene are SEHNR and FQNEAQ (reference sequence). This chain's CDR3 is CASSSTSLSTDTYTF. The CDR3 bases that were read are TGTGCCAGCAGCTCTACTAGCTTATCCACAGATACC. The whole variable domain, filled in from reference TRBV7-9 and TRBJ1-2, reads DTGVSQNPRHKITKRGQNVTFRCDPISEHNRLYWYRQTLGQGPEFLTYFQNEAQLEKSRLLSDRFSAERPKGSFSTLEIQRTEQGDSAMYLCASSSTSLSTDTYTFGSGTRLTVV.

With regard to this clone: The read ends 3 residues before the CDR3 terminus; that terminus is restored from the germline J gene. The gene calls are TRBV28 and TRBJ2-5; D is possibly TRBD2 (7 bases). The ends were cut back, 6 bases at V and 5 bases at J, with 13 bases in the middle. The germline V gene encodes CDR1 MDHEN and CDR2 SYDVKM. The CDR3 is 13 amino acids. CDR3 DNA, as far as it was read: TGTGCCAGCAGGGGGGGGCTAGCGGAGACC. This gives the protein CASRGGLAET. The complete CDR3 reads CASRGGLAETQYF.

In regard to this clone: Read data end 3 residues before the CDR3 end; the end is taken from the germline J gene. The chain uses TRBV6-4 and TRBJ2-5; TRBD2 agrees at 10 bases. The CDR3 extends over 14 amino acids. Germline-derived CDR1 and CDR2 are MRHNA and SNTAGT. CDR3 amino acids: CASSASGGTDTQYF. The CDR3 DNA, read in part, is TGTGCCAGCAGTGCTAGCGGGGGCACAGATACC.

Comments on this clone: The read terminates 3 residues before the CDR3 end, so the remaining end is supplied by the germline J gene. The V and J genes are TRBV5-1 and TRBJ2-6; 9 bases line up with TRBD2. The CDR3 has 19 amino acids. CDR1 and CDR2 from the germline V gene are SGHRS and YFSETQ. Trimming removed 4 bases from V and 0 bases from J; junction bases left unmatched: 11. The sequenced CDR3 bases are TGCGCCAGCAGCATTGGCGGGGGGGACAGTGGCTCTGGGGCCAACGTC. Translated, it gives CASSIGGGDSGSGANV. The full CDR3 protein reads CASSIGGGDSGSGANVLTF.

The CDR3 sequence: CASRSTSGGAADTYTF. The CDR3 bases that were read are TGTGCCAGCAGATCGACTAGCGGGGGGGCCGCAGATACC. V is TRBV6-2 or TRBV6-3 and J is TRBJ1-2, with D perhaps TRBD1 (6 bases). The sequenced fragment ends 3 residues before the CDR3 boundary, so the rest is inferred from the germline J gene. CDR1 and CDR2 from the germline V gene are MNHEY and SVGEGT. The CDR3 extends over 16 amino acids.

A note on this clone: Read sequence stops 3 residues before the CDR3 end, and the germline J gene provides the missing end. The chain is built from TRBV6-1 and TRBJ2-2; 10 positions agree with TRBD1. CDR1 MNHNS and CDR2 SASEGT come from the germline V gene. The CDR3 is made up of 15 amino acids. The CDR3 bases that were read are TGTGCCAGCAGTGAAGAGGGGACAGGGGTCTCACCG. As protein: CASSEEGTGVSP. The whole CDR3 sequence is CASSEEGTGVSPLFF.

About this clone itself: Read coverage stops 3 residues before the CDR3 terminus; the germline J gene supplies the remainder. The chain is built from TRBV5-4 and TRBJ2-3, with TRBD2 matching over 7 bases. The CDR3 extends over 16 amino acids. V lost 0 bases and J lost 6; bases outside the gene matches: 10. CDR1 is SGHNT, CDR2 YYREEE, per germline (reference sequence). The part of the CDR3 DNA that was read is TGTGCCAGCAGCTTGGAGGCTAGCGGCACTCTGGATACG. It specifies CASSLEASGTLDT. The complete CDR3 sequence is CASSLEASGTLDTQYF.

On this clone: The observed sequence ends 3 residues before the CDR3 terminus, with the missing tail filled in from the germline J gene. J is TRBJ2-4 and V is TRBV7-9; tentative D call: TRBD1 (6 bases). Germline CDR1 and CDR2: SEHNR and FQNEAQ (reference sequence). The CDR3 covers 12 residues. Here the CDR3 reads CASTHTGNGQYF. CDR3 DNA (partial): TGTGCCAGCACCCACACAGGGAATGGT.

As concerns this clone: The read terminates 3 residues ahead of where the CDR3 ends, so the germline J gene completes it. This chain uses TRBV19 with TRBJ2-3, with D perhaps TRBD1 or TRBD2 (5 bases each). This CDR3 is built from 15 residues. CDR1 is LNHDA, CDR2 SQIVND, per germline (reference sequence). The CDR3 spells CASRRGRELGETQYF. The sequenced part of the CDR3 DNA is TGTGCCAGTAGGAGGGGCAGGGAGCTAGGAGAGACG.

Concerning this clone itself: The sequence runs out 3 residues before the end of the CDR3; the remainder is reconstructed from the germline J gene. The chain has TRBV10-3 and TRBJ1-5; D not resolved. This CDR3 contains 13 residues. Germline assignment: CDR1 ENHRY and CDR2 SYGVKD. The ends were cut back, 3 bases at V and 2 bases at J, with 5 bases in the middle. The sequenced CDR3 bases are TGTGCCATCAGTGATGGGCGCAATCAGCCC. Its protein product is CAISDGRNQP. The whole CDR3 protein reads CAISDGRNQPQHF.

For this clone: The read finishes 3 residues shy of the CDR3 end, and the germline J gene is used to complete it. V usage is TRBV5-1 and J usage is TRBJ2-6, with 7 bases matching TRBD1. The CDR3 has 17 residues. Germline trimming cut 3 bases from V and 0 bases from J; bases unmatched to any gene: 6. The V gene's germline CDR1 is SGHRS and CDR2 YFSETQ. CDR3 bases read: TGCGCCAGCAGCTGGACAGGCGCTTCCTCTGGGGCCAACGTC. Amino acid sequence: CASSWTGASSGANV. The complete CDR3 sequence is CASSWTGASSGANVLTF.

Partial CDR3 DNA: TGTGCCAGCTCAACAGGGATGAACACTGAA. Protein product: CASSTGMNTE. The full CDR3 reads CASSTGMNTEAFF. This chain joins TRBV18 and TRBJ1-1, with D possibly TRBD1 on 6 matching bases. The DNA ends 3 residues before the CDR3 does, and the rest of the CDR3 is filled in from the germline J gene. CDR3 length: 13 residues. Germline V lookup: CDR1 KGHSH, CDR2 LQKENI. V lost 5 bases and J lost 0, with 7 bases in between.

Comments on this clone: The missing CDR3 end, 3 residues past where the read stops, is filled in from the germline J gene. The V gene is TRBV5-1, the J gene TRBJ1-1; D might be TRBD1 (5 bases). The CDR3 is 14 amino acids. V lost 4 bases and J 2 bases, leaving 12 bases between the germline ends. Germline V gene data show CDR1 as SGHRS and CDR2 as YFSETQ. CDR3 sequence: CASSPRDSNTEAFF. The CDR3 bases that were read are TGCGCCAGCAGCCCGAGAGACAGTAACACTGAA.

Concerning this clone: The missing CDR3 end, 3 residues past where the read stops, is filled in from the germline J gene. The J gene is TRBJ1-2, the V gene TRBV30; the D is unclear. Deletions cut 6 bases from V and 2 bases from J, with 10 bases between. The CDR3 loop spans 12 amino acids. In germline, CDR1 is GTSNPN, CDR2 SVGIG (reference sequence). CDR3 region: CACELENYGYTF. CDR3 DNA (partial): TGTGCCTGCGAGTTAGAGAACTATGGC.